A selection of T cell receptor beta chains follows, all from one sample in a study of patients and donors after allogeneic stem cell transplantation. TCRdb used MiXCR to reprocess the RT-PCR reads, holding one entry per CDR3 protein. The sample records about 110,000 distinct CDR3 sequences, around 36% being singletons. Sequenced: blood, either unsorted or a sorted T cell fraction (not recorded which). The receptors here all came from a human donor who was either an allogeneic HSCT recipient or a stem cell or donor lymphocyte infusion donor (not recorded which). It is not recorded whose cells these are; they may come from a transplant donor. CDR3s include the opening cysteine and the closing phenylalanine or tryptophan. D genes are given only for firm matches. Only part of the rows carry a size: once, few, many, or a class if the clone is expanded.

>TRBJ2-3|TRBD1|-|TRBV25-1
TGTGCCAGCAGTGAATATGGGACAGGGAGCACAGATACGCAGTATTTT
CASSEYGTGSTDTQYF
>TRBJ2-5|-|few|TRBV7-2
TGTGCCAGCAGCTTAGGAAGGCCAGGGTCTTTCGGGGCTCAAGAGACCCAGTACTTC
CASSLGRPGSFGAQETQYF
>TRBJ1-3|-|-|TRBV4-3
TGCGCCAGCAGCCCGACATTCTCTGGAAACACCATATATTTT
CASSPTFSGNTIYF
>TRBJ2-7|TRBD1|-|TRBV6-5
TGTGCCAGCAGGAGACAGGGGATTACCTACGAGCAGTACTTC
CASRRQGITYEQYF
>TRBJ2-7|-|few|TRBV5-1
TGCGCCAGCAGCTTGGCCGCGACATCATCCTACGAGCAGTACTTC
CASSLAATSSYEQYF
>TRBJ1-1|-|-|TRBV4-3
TGCGCCAGCAGCCAGGTCTACGGGGGCGGAAACACTGAAGCTTTCTTT
CASSQVYGGGNTEAFF
>TRBJ2-1|-|-|TRBV27
TGTGCCAGCAGTGTAGACAGAGTCTCACACAATGAGCAGTTCTTC
CASSVDRVSHNEQFF
>TRBJ1-5|-|-|TRBV7-8
TGTGCCAGCAGCCACATGGGGCCCCAGCATTTT
CASSHMGPQHF
>TRBJ2-3|TRBD1|few|TRBV20-1
TGCAGTACGGGACAGGTCGAAGATACGCAGTATTTT
CSTGQVEDTQYF
>TRBJ2-7|-|few|TRBV7-9
TGTGCCAGCAGAGAGAGGAGGGCGATGACCTACGAGCAGTACTTC
CASRERRAMTYEQYF
>TRBJ1-5|-|many|TRBV5-6
TGTGCCAGCAGCTTGGGGATTAATCAGCCCCAGCATTTT
CASSLGINQPQHF
>TRBJ2-7|TRBD2|-|TRBV6-2/TRBV6-3
TGTGCCAGCAGTCCTGGGACTAGCGGGAACTCCTACGAGCAGTACTTC
CASSPGTSGNSYEQYF
>TRBJ1-2|TRBD1|many|TRBV4-3
TGCGCCAGCAGCCCTTGGACAGGGGAGAACTATGGCTACACCTTC
CASSPWTGENYGYTF
>TRBJ2-7|-|-|TRBV6-5
TGTGCCAGCAGTTACGGGACCAAATACGAGCAGTACTTC
CASSYGTKYEQYF
>TRBJ2-3|TRBD2|-|TRBV6-6
TGTGCCAGCAGTTTTGGCGGGAGGGCGACAGATACGCAGTATTTT
CASSFGGRATDTQYF
>TRBJ2-4|-|-|TRBV7-9
TGTGCCAGCAGCCCACCGATGGTTGGAGGACCTAAAAACATTCAGTACTTC
CASSPPMVGGPKNIQYF
>TRBJ2-1|-|-|TRBV2
TGTGCCAGCAGTGAAGGGAGGGATGCCTCCTACAATGAGCAGTTCTTC
CASSEGRDASYNEQFF
>TRBJ1-1|-|medium-sized|TRBV5-1
TGCGCCAGCAGCTCCCCAGGGAACACTGAAGCTTTCTTT
CASSSPGNTEAFF
>TRBJ2-1|-|-|TRBV21-1
TGTGCCAGCAGCAAACCGGGGGATGAGCAGTTCTTC
CASSKPGDEQFF
>TRBJ1-6|-|-|TRBV7-2
TGTGCCAGCAACTCAGCGGGGTATAATTCACCCCTCCACTTT
CASNSAGYNSPLHF
>TRBJ2-7|TRBD2|-|TRBV10-3
TGTGCCATCAGTACTAGCGGGAGGATCTCCTACGAGCAGTACTTC
CAISTSGRISYEQYF
>TRBJ2-3|-|-|TRBV20-1
TGCAGTGCTTCGCGACAGGCCGGAGATACGCAGTATTTT
CSASRQAGDTQYF
>TRBJ2-1|-|-|TRBV20-1
TGCAGTGCTAGGTACCCGAGGGGGTCCTACAATGAGCAGTTCTTC
CSARYPRGSYNEQFF
>TRBJ1-1|-|-|TRBV11-3
TGTGCCAGCAGCCCCGGGGGGTTTCGGGGATATGAAGCTTTCTTT
CASSPGGFRGYEAFF
>TRBJ1-2|-|once|TRBV6-6
TGTGCCAGCAGTTACAGGCACCCCTATGGCTACACCTTC
CASSYRHPYGYTF
>TRBJ1-5|-|-|TRBV4-3
TGCGCCAGCAGCCAAGACGCTCATTTTGGTCAGCCCCAGCATTTT
CASSQDAHFGQPQHF
>TRBJ1-1|-|-|TRBV5-1
TGCGCCAGCAGCGCCTTACCCATGAACACTGAAGCTTTCTTT
CASSALPMNTEAFF
>TRBJ2-2|-|-|TRBV12-3/TRBV12-4
TGTGCCAGCCGGCAGTCGAGCACCGGGGAGCTGTTTTTT
CASRQSSTGELFF
>TRBJ2-3|-|-|TRBV18
TGTGCCAGCTCGCCAACGACAGGCCGCACAGATACGCAGTATTTT
CASSPTTGRTDTQYF
>TRBJ2-2|TRBD2|-|TRBV12-3/TRBV12-4
TGTGCCAGCAGTTTCTTCCAGGGAGGGACCGGGGAGCTGTTTTTT
CASSFFQGGTGELFF
>TRBJ2-3|TRBD2|-|TRBV29-1
TGCAGCGCAAGCGGGAGGGCCGTAGATACGCAGTATTTT
CSASGRAVDTQYF
>TRBJ1-5|-|few|TRBV7-8
TGTGCCAGCAGCTATTCCTATCGGCAGCCCCAGCATTTT
CASSYSYRQPQHF
>TRBJ2-1|-|-|TRBV15
TGTGCCACCAGCAGGAACAATGAGCAGTTCTTC
CATSRNNEQFF
>TRBJ1-1|-|few|TRBV20-1
TGCAGTGCTAGACCCGGCCTTGGGAACACTGAAGCTTTCTTT
CSARPGLGNTEAFF
>TRBJ1-1|TRBD1|-|TRBV11-3
TGTGCCAGCAGCTTAGGCAGGGGGCGAGACACTGAAGCTTTCTTT
CASSLGRGRDTEAFF
>TRBJ1-1|-|few|TRBV20-1
TGCAGTGCTAGTCGCAGTCAGAACACTGAAGCTTTCTTT
CSASRSQNTEAFF
>TRBJ2-1|-|-|TRBV27
TGTGCCAGCAGTTCGAGCCGACTAGCCTACAATGAGCAGTTCTTC
CASSSSRLAYNEQFF
>TRBJ1-1|TRBD1|few|TRBV6-5
TGTGCCAGCAGTTGGGGACAGTTGAACACTGAAGCTTTCTTT
CASSWGQLNTEAFF
>TRBJ2-3|-|few|TRBV20-1
TGCAGTGCTGGACGACAAGATCCAGATACGCAGTATTTT
CSAGRQDPDTQYF
>TRBJ2-1|-|-|TRBV24-1
TGTGCCACCAGTGACCCCAACCAAAATGAGCAGTTCTTC
CATSDPNQNEQFF